Listed below are T cell receptor beta chains from one sample, sequenced in a study of Ad26.COV2.S vaccination and SARS-CoV-2 variants. Clones were read by immunoSEQ multiplex PCR, and TCRdb kept only the in-frame ones, dropping some. The table lists some 290,000 clones, just over 85% of them singletons. The source material was peripheral blood, sampled in a trial of Ad26.COV2.S vaccine versus placebo. The receptor set was obtained from a person between 18 and 60 years old who received the Ad26.COV2.S COVID-19 vaccine or a placebo. Both conserved end residues are part of each CDR3. Fields, in order: clone size, D gene, V gene, J gene, CDR3 DNA, CDR3 protein. The D gene is left open where the match is weak. Expanded clones get a size class; other rows say once, few or many, or leave the size out.

NA,NA,TRBV11-2,TRBJ1-1,TGTGCCAGCAGCCGCGAGGGGCAGAAAGCTTTCTTT,CASSREGQKAFF
NA,NA,TRBV6-1,TRBJ1-1,TGTGCCAGCAGTGAGTCCGGGGGGGACACTGAAGCTTTCTTT,CASSESGGDTEAFF
NA,NA,TRBV7-8,TRBJ1-3,TGTGCCAGCAGCTATCCCGGAAACACCATATATTTT,CASSYPGNTIYF
NA,NA,TRBV27,TRBJ2-1,TGTGCCAGCAGTTTGAAATGGATGGCCACCCAATACAATGAGCAGTTCTTC,CASSLKWMATQYNEQFF
NA,NA,TRBV6-5,TRBJ1-2,TGTGCCAGCAGTTACTCGGGGGGGCGACAGTACACCTTC,CASSYSGGRQYTF
NA,NA,TRBV27,TRBJ1-1,TGTGCCAGCAGTTTATATTTTAACACTGAAGCTTTCTTT,CASSLYFNTEAFF
once,TRBD1,TRBV27,TRBJ2-7,TGTGCCAGCAGTTTGAGCAGGGGGCAACGGAGTATGTACGAGCAGTACTTC,CASSLSRGQRSMYEQYF
few,NA,TRBV7-2,TRBJ1-6,TGTGCCAGCAGCTTAGGAGGCAGCTTCTCACCCCTCCACTTT,CASSLGGSFSPLHF
few,TRBD1,TRBV7-2,TRBJ2-7,TGTGCCAGTAAGCGGGACAGGGGCTACGAGCAGTACTTC,CASKRDRGYEQYF
few,TRBD2,TRBV9,TRBJ2-5,TGTGCCAGCAGCGTTTCTAGCGGGGGCTCTGGGGAGACCCAGTACTTC,CASSVSSGGSGETQYF
NA,NA,TRBV30,TRBJ1-5,TGTGCCTGGAGTGGGGGGGGCCCCCGGCCCCAGCATTTT,CAWSGGGPRPQHF
NA,TRBD1,TRBV19,TRBJ2-1,TGTGCCAGTAGTATACCGACAGGGTTCTATTTGGAAGAGCAGTTCTTC,CASSIPTGFYLEEQFF
NA,NA,TRBV4-1,TRBJ1-4,TGCGCCAGCAGCCGCCGGGCGGGTAATGAAAAACTGTTTTTT,CASSRRAGNEKLFF
NA,NA,TRBV3-1/TRBV3-2,TRBJ2-7,TGTGCCAGCAGCCAAGAAGTAGATAATGGGGGGTACTACGAGCAGTACTTC,CASSQEVDNGGYYEQYF
NA,NA,TRBV30,TRBJ1-2,TGTGCCTCCGAACCCCCGGGAAGCTATGGCTACACCTTC,CASEPPGSYGYTF
NA,TRBD1,TRBV19,TRBJ1-1,TGTGCCAGTAGTCCGGAGGACAGGGGCACTGAAGCTTTCTTT,CASSPEDRGTEAFF
few,NA,TRBV19,TRBJ2-7,TGTGCCAGTAGTATCGAGGGTTTAGGTACCTACGAGCAGTACTTC,CASSIEGLGTYEQYF
NA,TRBD2,TRBV9,TRBJ2-7,TGTGCCAGCAGTGCCGGGACTAACCTCTACGAGCAGTACTTC,CASSAGTNLYEQYF
NA,NA,TRBV12-5,TRBJ1-2,TGTGCTAGTGGTTTGCTACAGGGTGCTGGCTACACCTTC,CASGLLQGAGYTF
NA,TRBD1,TRBV4-1,TRBJ1-2,TGCGCCAGCAGCCAAATCCCCTCTAGTAAGGGGACAGGGGGCAACTATGGCTACACCTTC,CASSQIPSSKGTGGNYGYTF
NA,NA,TRBV6-5,TRBJ1-1,TGTGCCAGCAGTTACTCGCGGGGGATGGGGAACACTGAAGCTTTCTTT,CASSYSRGMGNTEAFF
NA,NA,TRBV2,TRBJ1-1,TGTGCCAGCAGGACAGGCTTGAACACTGAAGCTTTCTTT,CASRTGLNTEAFF
NA,NA,TRBV20-1,TRBJ1-2,TGCAGTGCTAGTAGGCTGGGAGGCTACACCTTC,CSASRLGGYTF